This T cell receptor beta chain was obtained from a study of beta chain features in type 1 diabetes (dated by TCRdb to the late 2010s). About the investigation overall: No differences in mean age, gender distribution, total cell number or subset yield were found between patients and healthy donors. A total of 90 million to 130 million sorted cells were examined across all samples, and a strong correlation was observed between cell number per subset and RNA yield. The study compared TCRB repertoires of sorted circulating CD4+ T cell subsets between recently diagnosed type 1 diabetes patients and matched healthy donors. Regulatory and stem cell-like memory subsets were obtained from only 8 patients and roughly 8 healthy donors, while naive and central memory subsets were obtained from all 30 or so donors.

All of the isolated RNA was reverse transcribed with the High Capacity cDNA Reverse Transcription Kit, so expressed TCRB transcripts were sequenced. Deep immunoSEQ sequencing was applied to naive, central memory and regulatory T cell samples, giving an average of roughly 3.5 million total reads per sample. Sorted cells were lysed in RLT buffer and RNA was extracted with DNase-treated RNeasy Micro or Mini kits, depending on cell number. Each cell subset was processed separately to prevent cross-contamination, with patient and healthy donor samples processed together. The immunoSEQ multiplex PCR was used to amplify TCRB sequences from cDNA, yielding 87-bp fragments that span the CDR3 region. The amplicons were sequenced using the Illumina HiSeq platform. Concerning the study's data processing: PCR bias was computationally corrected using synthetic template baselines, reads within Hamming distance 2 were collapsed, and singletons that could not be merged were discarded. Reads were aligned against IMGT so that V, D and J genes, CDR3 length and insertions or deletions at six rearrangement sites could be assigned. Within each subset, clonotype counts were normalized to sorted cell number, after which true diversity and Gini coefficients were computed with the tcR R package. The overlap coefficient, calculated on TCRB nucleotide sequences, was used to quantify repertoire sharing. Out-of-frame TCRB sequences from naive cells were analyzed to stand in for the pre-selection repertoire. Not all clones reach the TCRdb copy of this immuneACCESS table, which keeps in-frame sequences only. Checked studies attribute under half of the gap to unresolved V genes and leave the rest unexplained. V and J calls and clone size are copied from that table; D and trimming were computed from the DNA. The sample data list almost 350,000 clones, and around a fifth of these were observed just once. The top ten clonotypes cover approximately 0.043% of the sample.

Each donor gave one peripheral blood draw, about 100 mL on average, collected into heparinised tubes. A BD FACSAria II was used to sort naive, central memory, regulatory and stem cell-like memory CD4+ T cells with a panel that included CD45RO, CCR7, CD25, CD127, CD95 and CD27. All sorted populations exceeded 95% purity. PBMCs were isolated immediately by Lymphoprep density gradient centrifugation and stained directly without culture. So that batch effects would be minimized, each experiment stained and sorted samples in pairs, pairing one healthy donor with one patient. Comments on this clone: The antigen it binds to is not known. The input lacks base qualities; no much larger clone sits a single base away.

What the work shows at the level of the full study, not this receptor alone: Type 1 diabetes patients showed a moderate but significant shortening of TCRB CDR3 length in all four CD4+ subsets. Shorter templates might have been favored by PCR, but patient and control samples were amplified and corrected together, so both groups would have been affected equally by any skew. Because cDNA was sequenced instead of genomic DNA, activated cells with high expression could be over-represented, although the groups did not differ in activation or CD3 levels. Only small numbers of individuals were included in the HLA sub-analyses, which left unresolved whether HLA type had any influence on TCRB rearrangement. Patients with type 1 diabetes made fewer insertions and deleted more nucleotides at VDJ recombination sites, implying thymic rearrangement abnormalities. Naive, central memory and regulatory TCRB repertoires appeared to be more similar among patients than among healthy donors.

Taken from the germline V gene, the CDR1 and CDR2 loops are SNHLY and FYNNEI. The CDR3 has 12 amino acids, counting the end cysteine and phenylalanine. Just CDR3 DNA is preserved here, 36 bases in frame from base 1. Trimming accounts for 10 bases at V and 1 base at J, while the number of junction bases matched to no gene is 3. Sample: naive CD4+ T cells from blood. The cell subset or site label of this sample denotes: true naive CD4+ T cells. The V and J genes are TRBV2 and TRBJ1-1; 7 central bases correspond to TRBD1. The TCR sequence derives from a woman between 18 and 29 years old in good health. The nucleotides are TGTGCCATGGGACAGCCGAACACTGAAGCTTTCTTT. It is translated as CAMGQPNTEAFF.